What follows are 16 T cell receptor beta chains derived from one specimen sequenced in a study of shared clonotypes between healthy human individuals (TCRdb year 2020). Library creation used the immunoSEQ multiplex PCR assay. Imported from immuneACCESS, the table was reduced by TCRdb to in-frame sequences with V and J called. These copies leave out some clones; in studies compared against another copy, an unresolved V gene accounts for under half, and the cause of the remainder is not known. The sample contains about half a million clones, over 70% of them found a single time. The top ten clones comprise more than 9.5% of the sample. The sample taken for sequencing was PBMCs. These receptor sequences come from a woman aged 40-49 years in good health. Some clones in this sample may be carry-over from other donors' samples.

The chain links TRBV19 to TRBJ1-5, with D uncertain. V shed 1 base and J shed 5 bases, with 6 bases lying between them. The CDR3 consists of 13 residues. Per germline, CDR1 LNHDA and CDR2 SQIVND (reference sequence). The CDR3 nucleotides are TGTGCCAGTAGTATAGTGTGGGATCAGCCCCAGCATTTT. This sequence encodes CASSIVWDQPQHF.

Comments on this clone: Distinct nucleotide sequences in the sample also encode this CDR3. The chain couples TRBV28 to TRBJ2-7; D is unclear. CDR1 is MDHEN, CDR2 SYDVKM, per germline. V lost 3 bases, J lost 2 bases, and 8 bases lay in between. The CDR3 length is 13 residues. The CDR3 loop reads CASSLGGTYEQYF. CDR3 DNA: TGTGCCAGCAGTTTGGGCGGCACCTACGAGCAGTACTTC.

This rearrangement joins TRBV11-2 to TRBJ1-4, with 7 bases lining up with TRBD1. Trimming at V came to 5 bases and at J to 5 bases, leaving 5 bases not matched to a gene. Germline V gene sequence: CDR1 SGHAT, CDR2 FQNNGV. The CDR3 runs to 14 residues. The CDR3 region is CASSRDSLNEKLFF. The CDR3 nucleotides are TGTGCCAGCAGCCGGGACAGCCTGAATGAAAAACTGTTTTTT.

The chain is built from TRBV10-3 and TRBJ2-7; tentative D call: TRBD1 (5 bases). V was trimmed by 7 bases and J by 2 bases, leaving 15 bases between them. Per the germline V gene, CDR1 is ENHRY and CDR2 is SYGVKD. This CDR3 has 14 residues. The CDR3 DNA sequence: TGTGCCATCACCCCGACAGTCCTCCCCTACGAGCAGTACTTC. Amino acid sequence: CAITPTVLPYEQYF.

The genes are TRBV5-4 and TRBJ1-2; 7 positions agree with TRBD1. The V segment lost 2 bases and the J segment 2 bases; nucleotides outside the gene matches: 9. This CDR3 contains 16 residues. The V gene's germline CDR1 is SGHNT and CDR2 YYREEE (reference sequence). CDR3 residues: CASSLSPDRANYGYTF. The CDR3 region has the DNA TGTGCCAGCAGCTTATCCCCTGACAGGGCGAACTATGGCTACACCTTC.

V usage is TRBV4-1 and J usage is TRBJ2-7; D uncertain. Trimming pared 0 bases from V and 4 bases from J, leaving 7 bases between. This CDR3 comprises 13 residues. From germline, CDR1 is MGHRA and CDR2 YSYEKL. CDR3 residues: CASSQDRWYEQYF. The CDR3 region has the DNA TGCGCCAGCAGCCAAGATAGGTGGTACGAGCAGTACTTC.

Remarks on this clone: A far larger clone is off by one base, so a read error is likely. The same CDR3 is also encoded by other DNA sequences in this sample. The chain recombines TRBV10-3 with TRBJ2-7, with TRBD2 matching over 7 bases. Trimming at V came to 6 bases and at J to 4 bases, leaving 6 bases not matched to a gene. The CDR3 covers 13 residues. Germline CDR1 and CDR2: ENHRY and SYGVKD. The CDR3 reads CAIRDPGGYEQYF. CDR3 in DNA: TGTGCCATCAGGGACCCGGGAGGTTACGAGCAGTACTTC.

In regard to this clone: A far larger clone is a single base away, which makes a read error likely. Distinct nucleotide sequences in the sample also encode this CDR3. The chain uses TRBV30 and TRBJ1-5, with TRBD1 matching over 12 bases. After removal of 1 base from V and 6 bases from J, the junction contained 10 bases not matched to a gene. The germline V gene has CDR1 GTSNPN and CDR2 SVGIG (reference sequence). The CDR3 spans 17 residues. The CDR3 is CAWSALGGQGASQPQHF. Here the CDR3 DNA reads TGTGCCTGGAGTGCCCTCGGGGGACAGGGGGCTAGTCAGCCCCAGCATTTT.

The genes are TRBV5-8 and TRBJ1-2; D is unresolved. Trimming pared 0 bases from V and 4 bases from J, leaving 4 bases between. The germline V gene encodes CDR1 SGHTS and CDR2 YDEGEE. This CDR3 region has 12 residues. The CDR3 reads CASSLVIYGYTF. The CDR3, as DNA: TGTGCCAGCAGCTTGGTTATCTATGGCTACACCTTC.

The rearrangement uses TRBV28 and TRBJ2-7; TRBD2 aligns across 8 bases. CDR3 length: 16 amino acids. Germline assignment: CDR1 MDHEN and CDR2 SYDVKM. After removal of 7 bases from V and 2 bases from J, the junction contained 13 bases not matched to a gene. CDR3 bases: TGTGCCAGCACCCCAAGCGAGCGGGAGATACCCTACGAGCAGTACTTC. Its protein product is CASTPSEREIPYEQYF.

V and J are TRBV7-8 and TRBJ2-7, with D maybe TRBD2 (6 bases). Trimming cost V 0 bases and J 2 bases, with 8 bases left between them. The CDR3 covers 14 residues. Germline CDR1 reads SGHVS; CDR2 reads FQNEAQ. CDR3 nucleotides: TGTGCCAGCAGCTTAGCGACGGGGGCCTACGAGCAGTACTTC. Amino acid sequence: CASSLATGAYEQYF. Looking up the rest from reference TRBV7-8 and TRBJ2-7 gives the full variable domain: GAGVSQSPRYKVAKRGQDVALRCDPISGHVSLFWYQQALGQGPEFLTYFQNEAQLDKSGLPSDRFFAERPEGSVSTLKIQRTQQEDSAVYLCASSLATGAYEQYFGPGTRLTVT.

This rearrangement joins TRBV15 to TRBJ2-2, with a weak D call TRBD2 (5 bases). V was shortened by 9 bases and J by 3 bases, with 11 bases between the two germline ends. CDR1 is LNHNV and CDR2 is YYDKDF in the germline V gene (reference sequence). The CDR3 spans 13 residues. In DNA, the CDR3 is TGTGCCACGAAGGGAGAATACACCGGGGAGCTGTTTTTT. Its protein product is CATKGEYTGELFF.

V is TRBV18 and J is TRBJ2-1, with D hard to call. The CDR3 spans 15 residues. Germline CDR1 is KGHSH and CDR2 is LQKENI. Trimming stripped 3 bases from V and 6 bases from J, with 15 bases between. The CDR3 spells CASSPGGPEINEQFF. The CDR3 DNA is TGTGCCAGCTCACCGGGTGGCCCAGAGATCAATGAGCAGTTCTTC.

This sequence joins TRBV11-2 and TRBJ2-2; perhaps TRBD2 as D (5 bases). CDR3 length: 15 amino acids. Germline V gene lookup returns CDR1 SGHAT and CDR2 FQNNGV. V was pared by 0 bases and J by 7 bases, with 12 bases between. CDR3 protein: CASSLDMRAGGELFF. As DNA, the CDR3 is TGTGCCAGCAGCTTAGATATGAGGGCCGGCGGGGAGCTGTTTTTT.

The rearrangement links TRBV7-2 to TRBJ1-3; 7 bases align to TRBD1. The CDR3 covers 16 residues. Germline values: CDR1 SGHTA, CDR2 FQGNSA. Losses at the gene ends were 5 bases for V and 0 bases for J; bases not matched to a gene: 7. The CDR3 DNA sequence: TGTGCCAGCAGCCTCGAGGACAGGTCCTCTGGAAACACCATATATTTT. Protein: CASSLEDRSSGNTIYF.

CDR3 residues: CASSLAGDSYEQYF. CDR3 sequence (DNA): TGTGCCAGCAGCTTAGCGGGAGACTCCTACGAGCAGTACTTC. This sequence joins TRBV7-6 and TRBJ2-7; D is perhaps TRBD2 (5 bases). With 0 bases removed from V and 0 bases from J, the gap between germline ends came to 6 bases. The CDR3 is made up of 14 amino acids. Germline V gives CDR1 SGHVS, CDR2 FNYEAQ.